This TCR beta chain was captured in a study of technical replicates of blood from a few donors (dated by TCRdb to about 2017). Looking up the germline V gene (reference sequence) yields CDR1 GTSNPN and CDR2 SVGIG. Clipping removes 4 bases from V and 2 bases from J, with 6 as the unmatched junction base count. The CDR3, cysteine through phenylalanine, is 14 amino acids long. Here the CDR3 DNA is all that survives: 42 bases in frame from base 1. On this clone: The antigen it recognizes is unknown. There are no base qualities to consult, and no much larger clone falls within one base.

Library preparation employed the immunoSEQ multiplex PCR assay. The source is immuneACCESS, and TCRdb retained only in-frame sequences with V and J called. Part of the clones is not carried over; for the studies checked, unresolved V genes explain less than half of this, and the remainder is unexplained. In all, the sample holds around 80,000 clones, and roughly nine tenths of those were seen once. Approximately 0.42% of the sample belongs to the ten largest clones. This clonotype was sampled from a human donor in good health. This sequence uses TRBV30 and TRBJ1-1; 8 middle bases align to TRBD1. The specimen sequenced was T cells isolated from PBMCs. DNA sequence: TGTGCCTGGACCGCACAGGGGGGCAACACTGAAGCTTTCTTT. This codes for CAWTAQGGNTEAFF.